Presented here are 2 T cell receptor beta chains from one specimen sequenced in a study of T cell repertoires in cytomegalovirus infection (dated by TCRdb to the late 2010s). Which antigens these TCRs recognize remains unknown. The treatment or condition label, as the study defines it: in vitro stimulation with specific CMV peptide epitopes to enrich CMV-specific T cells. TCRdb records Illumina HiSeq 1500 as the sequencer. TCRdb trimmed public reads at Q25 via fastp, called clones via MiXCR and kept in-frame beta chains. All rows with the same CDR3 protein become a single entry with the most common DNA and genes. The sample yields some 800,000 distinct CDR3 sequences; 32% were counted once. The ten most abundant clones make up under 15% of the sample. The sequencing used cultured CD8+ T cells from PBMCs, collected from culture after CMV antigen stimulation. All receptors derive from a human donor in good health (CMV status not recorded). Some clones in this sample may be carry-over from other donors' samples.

The CDR3 region has the DNA TGTGCCAGCAGCTCACTTCAGGGGGCGAAGACTGAAGCTTTCTTT. Amino acids: CASSSLQGAKTEAFF. The J gene is TRBJ1-1, the V gene TRBV7-9; 8 bases fit TRBD1. The CDR3 runs to 15 residues. Trimming removed 4 bases from V and 5 bases from J; junction bases left unmatched: 9. Germline CDR1 is SEHNR and CDR2 is FQNEAQ (reference sequence).

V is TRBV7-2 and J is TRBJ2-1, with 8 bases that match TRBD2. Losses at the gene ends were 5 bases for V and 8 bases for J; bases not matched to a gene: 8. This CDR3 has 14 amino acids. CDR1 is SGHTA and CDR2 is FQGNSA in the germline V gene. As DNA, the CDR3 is TGTGCCAGCAGCCCGAGCGGGGGTGTTTATGAGCAGTTCTTC. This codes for CASSPSGGVYEQFF.